These 3 T cell receptor beta chains originate from one sample sequenced in a study of shared clonotypes between healthy human individuals. The table came from immunoSEQ multiplex PCR; TCRdb's copy has only in-frame clones and leaves some out. Of fewer than 200,000 clones in the sample, roughly 91% were seen once. Material for sequencing was naive CD4+ T cells sorted from blood. The subset denotes: CD45RA+ positively selected. The source of these receptors is a woman in her 30s in good health.

The J gene is TRBJ1-2, the V gene TRBV28, with 10 bases identical to TRBD1. With 5 bases clipped from V and 8 bases from J, the junction kept 11 bases outside the gene matches. Germline-derived CDR1 and CDR2 are MDHEN and SYDVKM. The CDR3 loop spans 15 amino acids. Here the CDR3 DNA reads TGTGCCAGCAGTACCACCGGGACAGGGGATCAGGGCTACACCTTC. It yields the protein CASSTTGTGDQGYTF.

J is TRBJ1-3 and V is TRBV25-1, with D hard to call. The CDR3 runs to 13 residues. Trimming took off 5 bases at V and 2 bases at J, with 7 bases between the two ends. In germline, CDR1 is MGHDK, CDR2 SYGVNS. The CDR3 DNA is TGTGCCAGCAGTAGAACCCCTGGAAACACCATATATTTT. Amino acids: CASSRTPGNTIYF.

The gene calls are TRBV6-1 and TRBJ1-4; D call uncertain. Trimming took off 7 bases at V and 0 bases at J, with 12 bases between the two ends. Germline V lookup: CDR1 MNHNS, CDR2 SASEGT. The CDR3 is 15 residues long. The CDR3 loop reads CASTPSAATNEKLFF. In nucleotides, the CDR3 is TGTGCCAGCACCCCAAGTGCTGCAACTAATGAAAAACTGTTTTTT.